This TCR beta chain was identified during a study of glioma-infiltrating T cells after dendritic cell vaccination. Time point of the sample: after dendritic cell vaccination, including at tumor progression/relapse. Selection required adequate fresh-frozen tumor tissue plus more than two years' survival data. TCRdb keeps only in-frame clones here, not all; method: immunoSEQ multiplex PCR. This sample yields tens of thousands of clones, of which around 84% are seen a single time; under 8.5% belongs to the top ten. The ends lost 0 bases at V and 6 bases at J; junction bases unmatched: 8. This CDR3 has 15 amino acids. Germline V CDR1 and CDR2: SGHRS, YFSETQ.

J is TRBJ2-7 and V is TRBV5-1; 8 bases are shared with TRBD2. This clonotype was obtained from a human donor with glioblastoma. The sample in question was blood, obtained after dendritic cell vaccination. The CDR3: CASSLDPRGGGEQYF. CDR3 nucleotides: TGCGCCAGCAGCTTGGACCCACGGGGGGGTGGCGAGCAGTACTTC. Full variable domain (missing parts from reference TRBV5-1 and TRBJ2-7): KAGVTQTPRYLIKTRGQQVTLSCSPISGHRSVSWYQQTPGQGLQFLFEYFSETQRNKGNFPGRFSGRQFSNSRSEMNVSTLELGDSALYLCASSLDPRGGGEQYFGPGTRLTVT.